A selection of T cell receptor beta chains follows, all from one sample in a study of identical twins. TCRdb passed the 5' RACE reads through MiXCR, listing each CDR3 protein once. The sample contains roughly 710,000 distinct CDR3 sequences, around 6% of which appear only once. What was sequenced was naive T cells sorted from blood. These receptors were obtained from a man younger than 35 in good health. Each CDR3 is given with its conserved first and last residue. A D gene is named only where the DNA matches it firmly. Only part of the rows carry a size: once, few, many, or a class if the clone is expanded.

>.|16|TRBV21-1|.|TRBJ2-1
CASSRTGQQSYNEQFF
TGTGCCAGCAGCAGAACGGGACAACAATCCTACAATGAGCAGTTCTTC
>TRBD2|15|TRBV20-1|.|TRBJ2-1
CSARDASGFYNEQFF
TGCAGTGCTAGAGATGCTAGCGGGTTTTACAATGAGCAGTTCTTC
>.|16|TRBV10-3|few|TRBJ2-3
CAISETREALTDTQYF
TGTGCCATCAGTGAGACCCGCGAGGCCCTCACAGATACGCAGTATTTT
>.|14|TRBV6-5|.|TRBJ1-1
CASSFSGSFAEAFF
TGTGCCAGCAGTTTTAGCGGGAGTTTCGCTGAAGCTTTCTTT
>TRBD1|16|TRBV19|few|TRBJ1-1
CASSYPEDRENTEAFF
TGTGCCAGTAGCTACCCAGAGGACAGGGAGAACACTGAAGCTTTCTTT
>TRBD2|14|TRBV5-1|many|TRBJ2-5
CASSPGTSEKTQYF
TGCGCCAGCAGCCCTGGGACTAGCGAGAAGACCCAGTACTTC
>.|13|TRBV30|.|TRBJ2-5
CAWSVGTAETQYF
TGTGCCTGGAGTGTAGGCACGGCGGAGACCCAGTACTTC
>TRBD1|13|TRBV25-1|many|TRBJ2-1
CASGLTGGNEQFF
TGTGCCAGCGGTTTAACAGGGGGCAATGAGCAGTTCTTC
>.|13|TRBV7-9|many|TRBJ2-7
CASTLENSYEQYF
TGTGCCAGTACCTTGGAAAACTCCTACGAGCAGTACTTC
>TRBD1|13|TRBV20-1|many|TRBJ1-4
CSAREGQGGKLFF
TGCAGTGCTAGAGAGGGACAGGGTGGAAAACTGTTTTTT
>.|10|TRBV20-1|few|TRBJ2-7
CSASSEEQYF
TGCAGTGCTAGTTCAGAAGAGCAGTACTTC
>TRBD2|17|TRBV6-5|many|TRBJ2-1
CASSYSSAAGGRNEQFF
TGTGCCAGCAGTTACTCTAGCGCTGCGGGAGGGAGGAATGAGCAGTTCTTC
>TRBD2|15|TRBV5-6|.|TRBJ2-5
CASSLGYSGRETQYF
TGTGCCAGCAGCTTGGGCTATAGCGGGAGGGAGACCCAGTACTTC
>TRBD1|15|TRBV11-3|many|TRBJ2-3
CASSPRDRGRDTQYF
TGTGCCAGCAGCCCCAGGGACAGGGGGCGCGATACGCAGTATTTT
>.|13|TRBV29-1|many|TRBJ2-1
CSVGTGSYNEQFF
TGCAGCGTTGGGACTGGATCCTACAATGAGCAGTTCTTC
>TRBD2|15|TRBV6-2/TRBV6-3|many|TRBJ2-1
CASSYLEAGYNEQFF
TGTGCCAGCAGTTACCTCGAAGCGGGATACAATGAGCAGTTCTTC
>TRBD2|15|TRBV12-3/TRBV12-4|many|TRBJ2-1
CASTPRAGAPNEQFF
TGTGCCAGCACCCCACGAGCGGGAGCCCCCAATGAGCAGTTCTTC
>.|14|TRBV2|.|TRBJ2-4
CASSGGGTKNIQYF
TGTGCCAGCAGTGGAGGGGGAACCAAAAACATTCAGTACTTC
>.|13|TRBV20-1|few|TRBJ1-5
CSAKNSANQPQHF
TGCAGTGCTAAAAACAGTGCCAATCAGCCCCAGCATTTT
>TRBD1|14|TRBV7-8|.|TRBJ1-6
CASSSQGTGSPLHF
TGTGCCAGCAGCTCACAGGGGACGGGGTCACCCCTCCACTTT
>.|15|TRBV7-9|few|TRBJ2-6
CASTRGADGANVLTF
TGTGCCAGCACCCGCGGGGCAGACGGGGCCAACGTCCTGACTTTC
>.|15|TRBV20-1|many|TRBJ2-2
CSAREQQWDTGELFF
TGCAGTGCTAGAGAACAACAGTGGGACACCGGGGAGCTGTTTTTT
>.|15|TRBV5-5|.|TRBJ1-1
CASSLLNTVNTEAFF
TGTGCCAGCAGCTTGTTGAACACTGTGAACACTGAAGCTTTCTTT
>.|13|TRBV3-1|few|TRBJ2-3
CASSHRRGDTQYF
TGTGCCAGCAGCCACAGGAGGGGAGATACGCAGTATTTT
>TRBD2|14|TRBV27|few|TRBJ2-7
CASRPGTRGYEQYF
TGTGCCAGCAGACCCGGGACTAGGGGCTACGAGCAGTACTTC
>.|11|TRBV27|.|TRBJ2-2
CAVYVRGELFF
TGTGCCGTATATGTGCGCGGGGAGCTGTTTTTT
>.|14|TRBV5-1|many|TRBJ1-2
CASSLATSGYGYTF
TGCGCCAGCAGCTTGGCCACCTCGGGGTATGGCTACACCTTC
>.|15|TRBV7-8|few|TRBJ1-4
CASSLVLGANEKLFF
TGTGCCAGCAGCTTAGTTTTGGGTGCTAATGAAAAACTGTTTTTT
>.|11|TRBV25-1|many|TRBJ2-1
CASSEYAHSTF
TGTGCCAGCAGTGAGTACGCCCACTCCACCTTC
>TRBD2|13|TRBV20-1|many|TRBJ2-5
CSAWTRMQETQYF
TGCAGTGCTTGGACTAGAATGCAAGAGACCCAGTACTTC
>.|8|TRBV5-8|.|TRBJ1-2
CASLGYTF
TGTGCCAGCTTGGGCTACACCTTC
>.|15|TRBV27|.|TRBJ2-3
CARPTPAPGTDTQYF
TGTGCCAGGCCTACGCCGGCTCCCGGCACAGATACGCAGTATTTT
>.|15|TRBV12-3/TRBV12-4|.|TRBJ2-3
CASKGRRDVTDTQYF
TGTGCCAGCAAGGGACGGCGGGATGTCACAGATACGCAGTATTTT
>.|16|TRBV18|few|TRBJ1-6
CASSAFGGGSNSPLHF
TGTGCCAGCTCAGCCTTTGGAGGAGGATCGAATTCACCCCTCCACTTT
>TRBD2|15|TRBV20-1|.|TRBJ2-7
CSARQTSGDRSEQYF
TGCAGTGCGCGCCAGACTAGCGGGGACAGGAGCGAGCAGTACTTC
>TRBD1|14|TRBV7-2|few|TRBJ2-7
CASSRRQGPYEQYF
TGTGCCAGCAGCCGAAGACAGGGGCCCTACGAGCAGTACTTC
>.|16|TRBV5-1|many|TRBJ2-3
CASSLLRVTDADTQYF
TGCGCCAGCAGCTTGTTAAGGGTAACAGATGCGGATACGCAGTATTTT
>.|12|TRBV29-1|many|TRBJ2-7
CSVEGSRDEQYF
TGCAGCGTTGAAGGGAGTCGGGACGAGCAGTACTTC
>TRBD1|15|TRBV12-3/TRBV12-4|.|TRBJ2-5
CASRPAGTGEETQYF
TGTGCCAGCAGACCAGCAGGGACAGGGGAAGAGACCCAGTACTTC
>.|15|TRBV6-5|few|TRBJ2-7
CASSYSREINYEQYF
TGTGCCAGCAGTTACAGCCGGGAGATCAATTACGAGCAGTACTTC
>TRBD2|15|TRBV5-1|few|TRBJ2-2
CASRETSGRPGELFF
TGCGCCAGCAGAGAGACTAGCGGGAGGCCCGGGGAGCTGTTTTTT
>.|15|TRBV6-2/TRBV6-3|.|TRBJ2-5
CAGNSQTSSRETQYF
TGTGCCGGGAACTCACAAACTAGTTCTCGCGAGACCCAGTACTTC
>.|15|TRBV28|many|TRBJ1-5
CASSPTWGAGQPQHF
TGTGCCAGCAGTCCGACTTGGGGGGCTGGTCAGCCCCAGCATTTT
>.|18|TRBV5-1|.|TRBJ2-7
CASSWAIDGPRGSYEQYF
TGCGCCAGCAGCTGGGCCATCGATGGACCTCGGGGATCCTACGAGCAGTACTTC
>.|13|TRBV3-1|.|TRBJ2-1
CASSHGETNEQFF
TGTGCCAGCAGCCACGGGGAAACGAATGAGCAGTTCTTC
>.|16|TRBV5-6|many|TRBJ2-1
CASSLFRGEGRDEQFF
TGTGCCAGCAGCCTATTCAGGGGTGAAGGACGCGATGAGCAGTTCTTC
>TRBD1|14|TRBV18|.|TRBJ1-1
CASSRTGANTEAFF
TGTGCCAGCTCACGCACAGGGGCGAACACTGAAGCTTTCTTT
>TRBD1|11|TRBV20-1|few|TRBJ2-5
CSATGGETQYF
TGCAGTGCTACAGGGGGAGAGACCCAGTACTTC
>.|13|TRBV29-1|.|TRBJ2-2
CSGQGGTTGELFF
TGCAGCGGTCAAGGGGGTACGACCGGGGAGCTGTTTTTT